The 8 T cell receptor beta chains presented below share a single source sample, sequenced in a study of blood T cell repertoires in COVID-19 (dated by TCRdb to the early 2020s). Libraries were built with the immunoSEQ multiplex PCR assay. Sourced from immuneACCESS, this table was stored by TCRdb with only in-frame sequences that have V and J called. A share of the clones is absent; for the studies checked, an unresolved V gene accounts for under half, and the remainder has no known explanation. This sample lists 85,000 to 110,000 clones; approximately 88% were detected once. The ten top clones hold around 3.8% of the sample. The sequenced material came from peripheral blood. Receptors originate from a woman in her sixties or seventies with acute or convalescent COVID-19.

In its sample, this clone was seen many times. The chain uses TRBV5-5 and TRBJ2-7; D might be TRBD1 (6 bases). CDR1 and CDR2 (germline): SGHKS, YYEKEE (reference sequence). Between the trimmed V and J ends, which lost 4 bases and 1 base, there was a span of 15 bases. There are 15 residues in the CDR3. The CDR3 DNA reads as TGTGCCAGCAGCGGAGCAGGGGCATTGTCCTACGAGCAGTACGTC. It encodes CASSGAGALSYEQYV.

The V gene is TRBV19, the J gene TRBJ2-7; a weak D match, TRBD1 (7 bases). Germline-derived CDR1 and CDR2 are LNHDA and SQIVND (reference sequence). The CDR3 consists of 14 residues. V lost 3 bases and J lost 6, with 15 bases in between. CDR3 in amino acids: CASSIPGGRSEQYF. In DNA, the CDR3 is TGTGCCAGTAGTATTCCAGGGGGGCGAAGCGAGCAGTACTTC.

This chain uses TRBV6-5 with TRBJ1-5, with 9 bases fitting TRBD1. Germline CDR1 is MNHEY and CDR2 is SVGAGI. The CDR3 totals 15 residues. The ends lost 6 bases at V and 3 bases at J; junction bases unmatched: 6. CDR3 amino acids: CASSLGQGNNQPQHF. The DNA of the CDR3 is TGTGCCAGCAGCCTAGGACAGGGGAACAATCAGCCCCAGCATTTT.

This clone occurred once. The chain uses TRBV7-3 and TRBJ1-3; 9 positions agree with TRBD1. CDR1 SGHTA and CDR2 FQGTGA come from the germline V gene. V gave up 1 base and J gave up 3 bases; unmatched junction bases: 10. CDR3 size: 18 residues. The CDR3 spells CASSLRPPGQGSGNTIYF. The CDR3 DNA sequence: TGTGCCAGCAGCTTAAGGCCTCCGGGACAGGGAAGTGGAAACACCATATATTTT.

This chain links TRBV18 with TRBJ2-3; D unclear. CDR3 size: 12 residues. With 3 bases removed from V and 4 bases from J, the gap between germline ends came to 5 bases. Germline V lookup: CDR1 KGHSH, CDR2 LQKENI. In nucleotides, the CDR3 is TGTGCCAGCTCACCCCTAGCAGATACGCAGTATTTT. Translated, it gives CASSPLADTQYF.

In this sample, this clone turned up a few times. The chain carries TRBV9 and TRBJ2-5, with unresolved D. The V end was cut by 0 bases, the J end by 0 bases, with 12 bases between. There are 16 residues in the CDR3. CDR1 SGDLS and CDR2 YYNGEE come from the germline V gene. The chain's CDR3 is CASSVGGTKYQETQYF. The CDR3 bases are TGTGCCAGCAGCGTAGGAGGCACAAAGTACCAAGAGACCCAGTACTTC.

This chain connects TRBV2 to TRBJ1-1; D unclear. CDR3 length equals 14 residues. The ends were cut back, 4 bases at V and 5 bases at J, with 14 bases in the middle. CDR1 and CDR2 from the germline V gene are SNHLY and FYNNEI. The CDR3 reads CASSVRSGITEAFF. CDR3 bases: TGTGCCAGCAGTGTTCGATCAGGTATTACTGAAGCTTTCTTT.

The V call is TRBV7-9, the J call TRBJ2-5; D call uncertain. The CDR3 covers 11 residues. Per germline, CDR1 SEHNR and CDR2 FQNEAQ (reference sequence). The CDR3 DNA reads TGTGCTGTACAATCCCAAGAGACCCAGTACTTC. This encodes CAVQSQETQYF.